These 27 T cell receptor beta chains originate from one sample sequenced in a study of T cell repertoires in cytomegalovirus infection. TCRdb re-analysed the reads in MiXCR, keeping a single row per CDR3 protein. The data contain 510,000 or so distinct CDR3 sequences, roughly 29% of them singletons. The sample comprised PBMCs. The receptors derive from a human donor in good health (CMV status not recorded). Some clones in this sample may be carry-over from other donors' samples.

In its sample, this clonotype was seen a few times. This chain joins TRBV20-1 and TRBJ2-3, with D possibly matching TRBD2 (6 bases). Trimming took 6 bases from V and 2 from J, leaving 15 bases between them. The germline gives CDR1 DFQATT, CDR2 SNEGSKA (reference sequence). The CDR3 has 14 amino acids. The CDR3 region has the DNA TGCAGTGCCTTCTATGGGGGGACCACAGATACGCAGTATTTT. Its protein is CSAFYGGTTDTQYF.

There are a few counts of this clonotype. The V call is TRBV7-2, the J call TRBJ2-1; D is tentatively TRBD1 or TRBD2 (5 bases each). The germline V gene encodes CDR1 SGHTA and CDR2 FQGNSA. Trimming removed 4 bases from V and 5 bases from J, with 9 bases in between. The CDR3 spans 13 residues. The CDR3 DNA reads TGTGCCAGCAGCTCCCGGGGCGACAATGAGCAGTTCTTC. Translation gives CASSSRGDNEQFF.

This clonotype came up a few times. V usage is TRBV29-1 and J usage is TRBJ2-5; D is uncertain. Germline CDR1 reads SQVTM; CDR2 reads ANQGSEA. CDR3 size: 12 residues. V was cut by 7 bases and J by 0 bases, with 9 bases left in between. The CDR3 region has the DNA TGCAGCGCCCTATATAACCAAGAGACCCAGTACTTC. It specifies CSALYNQETQYF.

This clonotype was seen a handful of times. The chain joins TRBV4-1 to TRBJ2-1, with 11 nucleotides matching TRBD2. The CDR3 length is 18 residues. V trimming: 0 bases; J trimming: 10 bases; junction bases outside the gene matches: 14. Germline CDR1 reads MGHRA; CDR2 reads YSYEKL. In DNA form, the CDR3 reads TGCGCCAGCAGCCAAGATCGAGGAAGTACTAGCGGGAGTATAGAGCAGTTCTTC. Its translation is CASSQDRGSTSGSIEQFF.

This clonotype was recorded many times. The CDR3 nucleotides read TGTGCCAGCAGCCCGGGACTAGCGTATTACAATGAGCAGTTCTTC. Translated, it gives CASSPGLAYYNEQFF. This chain connects TRBV7-2 to TRBJ2-1; 10 bases are shared with TRBD2. The V gene end was trimmed by 5 bases and the J gene end by 4 bases; junction bases not matched to a gene: 5. This CDR3 has 15 residues. CDR1 is SGHTA and CDR2 is FQGNSA in the germline V gene.

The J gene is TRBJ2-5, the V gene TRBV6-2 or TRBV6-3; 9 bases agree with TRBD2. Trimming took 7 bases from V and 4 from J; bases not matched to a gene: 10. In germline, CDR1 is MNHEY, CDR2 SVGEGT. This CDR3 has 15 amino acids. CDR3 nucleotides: TGTGCCAGCATGTCTACGCGGGAGGGTCGAGAGACCCAGTACTTC. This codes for CASMSTREGRETQYF.

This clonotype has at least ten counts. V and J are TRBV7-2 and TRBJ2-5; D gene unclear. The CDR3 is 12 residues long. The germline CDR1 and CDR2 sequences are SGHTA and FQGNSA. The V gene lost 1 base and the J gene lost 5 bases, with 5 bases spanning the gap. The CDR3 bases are TGTGCCAGCAGCTTAGTTTTGGAGACCCAGTACTTC. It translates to CASSLVLETQYF.

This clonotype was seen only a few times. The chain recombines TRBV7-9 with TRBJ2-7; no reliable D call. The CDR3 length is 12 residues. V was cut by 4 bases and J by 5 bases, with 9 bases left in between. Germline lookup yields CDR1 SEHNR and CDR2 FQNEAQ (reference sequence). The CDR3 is CASSSTADEQYF. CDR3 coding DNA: TGTGCCAGCAGCTCGACCGCGGACGAGCAGTACTTC.

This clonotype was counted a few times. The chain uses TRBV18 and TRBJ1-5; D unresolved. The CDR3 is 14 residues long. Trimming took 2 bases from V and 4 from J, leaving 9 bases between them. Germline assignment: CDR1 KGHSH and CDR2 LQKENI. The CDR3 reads CASSPMNRNQPQHF. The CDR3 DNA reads TGTGCCAGCTCACCAATGAACCGAAATCAGCCCCAGCATTTT.

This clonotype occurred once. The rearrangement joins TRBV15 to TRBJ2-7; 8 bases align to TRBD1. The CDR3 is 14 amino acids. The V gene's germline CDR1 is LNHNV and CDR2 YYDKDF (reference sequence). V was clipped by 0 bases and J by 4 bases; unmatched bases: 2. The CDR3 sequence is CATSRDGDRYEQYF. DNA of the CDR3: TGTGCCACCAGCAGAGATGGGGACAGGTACGAGCAGTACTTC.

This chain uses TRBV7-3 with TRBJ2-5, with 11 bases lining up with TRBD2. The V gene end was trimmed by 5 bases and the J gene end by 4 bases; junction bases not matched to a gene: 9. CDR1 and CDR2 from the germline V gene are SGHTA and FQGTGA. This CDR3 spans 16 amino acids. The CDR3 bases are TGTGCCAGCAGCCCGACCCGACTAGCGGGAAGAGAGACCCAGTACTTC. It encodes CASSPTRLAGRETQYF. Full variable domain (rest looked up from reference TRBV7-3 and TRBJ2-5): GAGVSQTPSNKVTEKGKYVELRCDPISGHTALYWYRQSLGQGPEFLIYFQGTGAADDSGLPNDRFFAVRPEGSVSTLKIQRTERGDSAVYLCASSPTRLAGRETQYFGPGTRLLVL.

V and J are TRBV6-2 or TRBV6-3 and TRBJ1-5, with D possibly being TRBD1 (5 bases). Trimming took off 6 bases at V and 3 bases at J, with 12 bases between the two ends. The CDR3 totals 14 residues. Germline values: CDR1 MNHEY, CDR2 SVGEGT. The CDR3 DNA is TGTGCCAGCAGCCCGACAGTCCCCAATCAGCCCCAGCATTTT. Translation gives CASSPTVPNQPQHF.

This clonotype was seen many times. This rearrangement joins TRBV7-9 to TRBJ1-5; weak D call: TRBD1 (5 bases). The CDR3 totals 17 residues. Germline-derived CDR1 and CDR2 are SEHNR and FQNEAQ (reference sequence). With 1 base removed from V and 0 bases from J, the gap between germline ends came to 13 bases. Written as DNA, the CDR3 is TGTGCCAGCAGCTTAGGGGACGGAAGTGATAGCAATCAGCCCCAGCATTTT. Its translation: CASSLGDGSDSNQPQHF.

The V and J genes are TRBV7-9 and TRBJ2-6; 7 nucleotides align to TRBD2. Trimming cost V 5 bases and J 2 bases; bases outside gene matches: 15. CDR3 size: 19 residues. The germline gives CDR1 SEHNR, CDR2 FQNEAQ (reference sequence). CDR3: CASSTGRGGDRAGANVLTF. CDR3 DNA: TGTGCCAGCAGCACCGGAAGGGGAGGGGATCGAGCTGGGGCCAACGTCCTGACTTTC.

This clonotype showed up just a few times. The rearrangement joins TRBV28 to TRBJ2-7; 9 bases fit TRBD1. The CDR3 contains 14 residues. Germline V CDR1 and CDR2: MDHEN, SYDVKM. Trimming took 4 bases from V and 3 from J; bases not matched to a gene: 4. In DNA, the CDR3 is TGTGCCAGCAGTTCGGGACAGGGAGACTACGAGCAGTACTTC. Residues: CASSSGQGDYEQYF.

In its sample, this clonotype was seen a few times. CDR3: CASSTIQGARGYTF. The CDR3 DNA reads TGTGCCAGTAGTACTATACAGGGGGCGCGTGGCTACACCTTC. V is TRBV19 and J is TRBJ1-2; 9 nucleotides match TRBD1. CDR3 length equals 14 residues. CDR1 is LNHDA, CDR2 SQIVND, per germline (reference sequence). The J segment lost 7 bases and the V segment lost 4 bases, leaving 7 bases of the junction unmatched.

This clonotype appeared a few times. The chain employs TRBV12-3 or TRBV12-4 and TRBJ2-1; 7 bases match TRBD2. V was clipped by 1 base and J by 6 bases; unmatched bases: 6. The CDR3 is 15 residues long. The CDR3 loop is CASSLGGSLGNEQFF. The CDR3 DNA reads TGTGCCAGCAGTTTAGGCGGGAGCCTCGGCAATGAGCAGTTCTTC.

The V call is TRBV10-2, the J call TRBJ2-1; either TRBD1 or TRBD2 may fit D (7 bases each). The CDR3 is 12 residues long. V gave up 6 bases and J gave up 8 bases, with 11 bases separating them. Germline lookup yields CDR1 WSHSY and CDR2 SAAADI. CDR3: CASRTGRDEQFF. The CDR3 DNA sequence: TGCGCCAGCAGGACAGGGAGGGATGAGCAGTTCTTC.

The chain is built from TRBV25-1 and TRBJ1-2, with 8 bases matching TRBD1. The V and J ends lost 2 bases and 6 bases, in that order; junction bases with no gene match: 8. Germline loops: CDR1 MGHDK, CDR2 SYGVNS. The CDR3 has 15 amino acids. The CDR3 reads CASSERGQGRHGYTF. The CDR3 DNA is TGTGCCAGCAGTGAACGCGGACAGGGACGGCATGGCTACACCTTC.

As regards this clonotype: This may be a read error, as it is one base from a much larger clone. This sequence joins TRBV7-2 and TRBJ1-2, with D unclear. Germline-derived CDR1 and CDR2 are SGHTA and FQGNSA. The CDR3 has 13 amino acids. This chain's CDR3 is CASSLEGGYGYAF. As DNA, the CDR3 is TGTGCCAGCAGCTTAGAAGGCGGCTATGGCTACGCCTTC. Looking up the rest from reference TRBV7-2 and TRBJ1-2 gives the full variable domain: GAGVSQSPSNKVTEKGKDVELRCDPISGHTALYWYRQSLGQGLEFLIYFQGNSAPDKSGLPSDRFSAERTGGSVSTLTIQRTQQEDSAVYLCASSLEGGYGYAFGSGTRLTVV.

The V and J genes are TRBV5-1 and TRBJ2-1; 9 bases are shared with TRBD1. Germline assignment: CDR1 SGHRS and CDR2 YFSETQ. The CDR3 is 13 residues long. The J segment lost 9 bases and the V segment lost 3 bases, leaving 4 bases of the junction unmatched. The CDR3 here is CASSSQGALEQFF. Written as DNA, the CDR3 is TGCGCCAGCAGCTCACAGGGGGCCCTTGAGCAGTTCTTC.

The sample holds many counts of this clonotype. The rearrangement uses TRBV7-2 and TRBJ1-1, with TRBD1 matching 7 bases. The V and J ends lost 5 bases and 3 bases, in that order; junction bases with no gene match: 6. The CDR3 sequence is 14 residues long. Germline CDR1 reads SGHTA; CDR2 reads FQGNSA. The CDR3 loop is CASSEQGLDTEAFF. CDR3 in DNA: TGTGCCAGCAGCGAACAGGGGTTGGACACTGAAGCTTTCTTT.

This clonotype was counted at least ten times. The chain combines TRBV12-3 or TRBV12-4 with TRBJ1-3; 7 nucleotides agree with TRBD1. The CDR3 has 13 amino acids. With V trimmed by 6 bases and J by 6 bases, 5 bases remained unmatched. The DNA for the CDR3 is TGTGCCAGCAGGATACAGGGGACAAACACCATATATTTT. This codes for CASRIQGTNTIYF.

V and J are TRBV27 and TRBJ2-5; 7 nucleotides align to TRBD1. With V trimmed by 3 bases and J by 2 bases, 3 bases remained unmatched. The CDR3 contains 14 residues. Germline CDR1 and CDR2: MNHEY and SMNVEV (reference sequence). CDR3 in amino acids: CASSFGRGQETQYF. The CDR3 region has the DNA TGTGCCAGCAGTTTCGGCAGGGGGCAAGAGACCCAGTACTTC.

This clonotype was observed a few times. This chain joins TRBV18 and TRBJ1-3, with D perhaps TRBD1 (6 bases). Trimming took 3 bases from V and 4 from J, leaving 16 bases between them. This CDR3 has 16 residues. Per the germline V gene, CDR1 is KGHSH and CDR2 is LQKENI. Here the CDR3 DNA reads TGTGCCAGCTCACCGTTGGACCCGGGGGGCGGAAACACCATATATTTT. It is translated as CASSPLDPGGGNTIYF. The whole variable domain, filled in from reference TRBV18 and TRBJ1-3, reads NAGVMQNPRHLVRRRGQEARLRCSPMKGHSHVYWYRQLPEEGLKFMVYLQKENIIDESGMPKERFSAEFPKEGPSILRIQQVVRGDSAAYFCASSPLDPGGGNTIYFGEGSWLTVV.

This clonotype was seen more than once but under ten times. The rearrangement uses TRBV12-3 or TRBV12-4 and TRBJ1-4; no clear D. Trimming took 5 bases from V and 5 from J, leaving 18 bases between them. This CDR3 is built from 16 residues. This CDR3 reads CASSPRSAGANEKLFF. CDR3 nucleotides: TGTGCCAGCAGTCCCCGCAGCGCTGGAGCAAATGAAAAACTGTTTTTT.

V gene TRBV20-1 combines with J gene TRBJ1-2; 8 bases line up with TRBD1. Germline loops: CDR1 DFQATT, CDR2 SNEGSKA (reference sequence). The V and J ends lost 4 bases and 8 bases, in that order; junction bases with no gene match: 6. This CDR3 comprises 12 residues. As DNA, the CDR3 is TGCAGTGCTATATGGACAGGGAGAGGCTACACCTTC. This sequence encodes CSAIWTGRGYTF.